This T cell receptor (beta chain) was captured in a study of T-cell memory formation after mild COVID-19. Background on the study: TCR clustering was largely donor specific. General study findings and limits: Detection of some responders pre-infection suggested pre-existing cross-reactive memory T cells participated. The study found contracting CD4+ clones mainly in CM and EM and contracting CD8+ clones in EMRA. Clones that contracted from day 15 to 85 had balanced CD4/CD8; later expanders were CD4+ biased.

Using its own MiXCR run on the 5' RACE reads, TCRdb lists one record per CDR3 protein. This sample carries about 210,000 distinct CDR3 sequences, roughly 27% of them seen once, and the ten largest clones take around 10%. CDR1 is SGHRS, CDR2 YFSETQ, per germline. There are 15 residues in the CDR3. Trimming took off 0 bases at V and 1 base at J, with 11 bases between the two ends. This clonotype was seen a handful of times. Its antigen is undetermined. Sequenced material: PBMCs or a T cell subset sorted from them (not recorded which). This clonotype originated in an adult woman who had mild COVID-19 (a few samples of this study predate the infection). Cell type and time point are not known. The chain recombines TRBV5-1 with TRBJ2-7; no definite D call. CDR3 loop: CASSLELTNSYEQYF. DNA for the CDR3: TGCGCCAGCAGCTTGGAACTAACCAATTCCTACGAGCAGTACTTC. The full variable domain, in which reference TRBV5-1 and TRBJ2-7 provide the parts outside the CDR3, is KAGVTQTPRYLIKTRGQQVTLSCSPISGHRSVSWYQQTPGQGLQFLFEYFSETQRNKGNFPGRFSGRQFSNSRSEMNVSTLELGDSALYLCASSLELTNSYEQYFGPGTRLTVT.